This is a list of T cell receptor beta chains from one sample in a study of shared clonotypes between healthy human individuals. Sequencing used immunoSEQ multiplex PCR; TCRdb keeps in-frame clones, though not all of them. The sample comprises over 1.4 million clones, around 95% of which are singletons, and approximately 1% rests with the top ten. Sequences were obtained from naive CD4+ T cells sorted from blood. The receptors stem from a man aged 25 to 40 in good health. Each CDR3 is given with its conserved first and last residue. The order of the fields is J gene, D gene, clone size, V gene, CDR3 protein, CDR3 DNA. A D gene is named only where the DNA matches it firmly. A clone size is listed for some rows: how often the clone was seen (once, few, many), or a class if it is expanded.

TRBJ2-1,.,.,TRBV9,CASSVEGSFPNEQFF,TGTGCCAGCAGCGTAGAGGGTAGCTTCCCCAATGAGCAGTTCTTC
TRBJ1-5,TRBD1,.,TRBV19,CASKTGTAINQPQHF,TGTGCCAGTAAAACCGGGACAGCAATCAATCAGCCCCAGCATTTT
TRBJ2-7,.,.,TRBV29-1,CSVEGGEGSRDEQYF,TGCAGCGTTGAAGGGGGCGAGGGCTCTCGCGACGAGCAGTACTTC
TRBJ2-1,.,.,TRBV29-1,CSVVQGTSNEQFF,TGCAGCGTCGTCCAGGGGACCTCCAATGAGCAGTTCTTC
TRBJ2-2,.,.,TRBV4-2,CASSQDLLEDTGELFF,TGTGCCAGCAGCCAAGATCTCCTAGAAGACACCGGGGAGCTGTTTTTT
TRBJ2-7,TRBD2,.,TRBV5-1,CASSSGLADLYEQYF,TGCGCCAGCAGCTCGGGACTAGCGGACCTCTACGAGCAGTACTTC
TRBJ2-1,TRBD2,.,TRBV15,CATSRVRGAVDNEQFF,TGTGCCACCAGCAGAGTGCGGGGGGCAGTGGACAATGAGCAGTTCTTC
TRBJ2-1,.,.,TRBV19,CASSIDPGSSYNEQFF,TGTGCCAGTAGTATAGACCCAGGGAGCTCCTACAATGAGCAGTTCTTC
TRBJ2-2,TRBD2,.,TRBV4-3,CASSQVGRGANTGELFF,TGCGCCAGCAGCCAAGTCGGGAGGGGGGCGAACACCGGGGAGCTGTTTTTT
TRBJ2-3,TRBD2,.,TRBV9,CASSPTSGSPDTQYF,TGTGCCAGCAGCCCAACTAGCGGGAGTCCTGATACGCAGTATTTT
TRBJ2-5,TRBD2,once,TRBV5-1,CASSPRPPGLAAQETQYF,TGCGCCAGCAGCCCCCGTCCCCCGGGACTAGCGGCCCAAGAGACCCAGTACTTC
TRBJ2-1,.,once,TRBV11-2,CASSLGIAGAPRHEQFF,TGTGCCAGCAGCTTAGGAATAGCTGGGGCCCCGAGGCATGAGCAGTTCTTC
TRBJ2-7,TRBD2,.,TRBV18,CASSLKGLAGVITYEQGLYF,TGTGCCAGCTCACTCAAGGGACTAGCGGGAGTGATCACCTACGAGCAGGGTTTATACTTC
TRBJ1-2,TRBD1,.,TRBV6-1,CASSEGGQGVNYGYTF,TGTGCCAGCAGTGAAGGGGGACAGGGCGTTAACTATGGCTACACCTTC